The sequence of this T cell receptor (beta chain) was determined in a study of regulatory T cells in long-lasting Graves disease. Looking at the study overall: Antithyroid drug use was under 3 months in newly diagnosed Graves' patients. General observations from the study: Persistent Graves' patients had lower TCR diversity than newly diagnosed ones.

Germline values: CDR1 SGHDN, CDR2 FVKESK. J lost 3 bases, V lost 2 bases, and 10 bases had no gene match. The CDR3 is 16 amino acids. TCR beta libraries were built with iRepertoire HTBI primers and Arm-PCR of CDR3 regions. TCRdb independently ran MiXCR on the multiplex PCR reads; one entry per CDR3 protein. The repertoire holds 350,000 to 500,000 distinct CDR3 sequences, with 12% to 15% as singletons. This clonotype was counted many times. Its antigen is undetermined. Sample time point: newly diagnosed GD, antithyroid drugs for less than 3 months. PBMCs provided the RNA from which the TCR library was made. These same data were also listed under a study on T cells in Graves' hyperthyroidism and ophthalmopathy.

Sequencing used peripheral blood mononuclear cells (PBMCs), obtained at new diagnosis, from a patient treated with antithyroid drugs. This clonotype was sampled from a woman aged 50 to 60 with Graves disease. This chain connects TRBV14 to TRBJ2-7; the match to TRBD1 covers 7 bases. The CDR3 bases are TGTGCCAGCAGCCAAACGATCGACAGGGTGGGCTACGAGCAGTACTTC. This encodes CASSQTIDRVGYEQYF.